This T cell receptor beta chain was profiled in a study of cytomegalovirus exposure and HLA in healthy donors. The germline V gene has CDR1 LNHNV and CDR2 YYDKDF (reference sequence). V gave up 0 bases and J gave up 3 bases, with 12 bases separating them. The CDR3 is made up of 15 amino acids. Nominally healthy donors were sampled, though unrecorded immune exposures were likely. Points from the study as a whole: In vitro testing confirmed a few CMV-associated chains as specific for CMV antigens. TCR beta V segments were, for the most part, productive about 87% or about 30% of the time in an earlier analysis. The likely explanation for a cluster of highly shared sequence variants was sequencing artifact.

This clone was seen once. Its antigen remains unknown. Primers included in the PCR were 60 Vbeta and 13 Jbeta primers. Some clones are missing from TCRdb's copy, which holds only in-frame ones; the method was immunoSEQ multiplex PCR. Here the sample spans 300,000 or so clones, approximately 85% being singletons. The receptor was isolated from a middle-aged woman in good health and CMV-seropositive. Sequenced sample: PBMCs. The gene calls are TRBV15 and TRBJ2-7; D unresolved. In DNA, the CDR3 is TGTGCCACCAGCAGAGATTTAGCAGAAGGCTACGAGCAGTACTTC. Translating it yields CATSRDLAEGYEQYF.